This T cell receptor beta chain was captured in a study of T cells after yellow fever vaccination. About the study: Low-cell-number fractions were prepared with SMART-Seq v4 Ultra Low Input. Study outcomes and limitations: Booster samples showed a return of most primary-vaccination clones (roughly 95% CD4, about 85% CD8). Faster peaking, at day 5 versus 15, marked a secondary response that was weaker.

TCRdb ran MiXCR on the 5' RACE reads and lists one entry per CDR3 protein. The data show about 73,000 distinct CDR3 sequences, approximately 7.5% seen once. Germline lookup yields CDR1 MDHEN and CDR2 SYDVKM. Trimming cost V 4 bases and J 0 bases, with 15 bases left between them. The CDR3 runs 16 residues. A word on this clonotype: What it recognizes is unknown.

This specimen consisted of CD8+ T cells sorted from PBMCs, obtained on the day of the yellow fever booster vaccination. This chain uses TRBV28 with TRBJ2-5, with D unclear. This sequence was found in a man younger than 40 who received the YFV17D yellow fever vaccine. CDR3 sequence: CASSYNTAVHQETQYF. CDR3 bases: TGTGCCAGCAGTTACAACACGGCGGTCCACCAAGAGACCCAGTACTTC.